This T cell receptor beta chain emerged from a study of T cell responses to AZD1222 COVID-19 vaccine. The wider study: Samples with a second dose at about 4 or about 12 weeks were pooled together. The study, taken as a whole, reports: Repertoires were obtained only post-peak T cell response. Spike-specific TCR breadth rose after two AZD1222 doses, and depth rose as well. Clonal diversity was possibly underestimated, and the donors were mostly white British, with more females.

Data came from immunoSEQ multiplex PCR; TCRdb stores just in-frame clones and leaves some out. The sample contains 130,000 or so clones, more than 80% of which appear only once. The length of the CDR3 is 13 residues. Trimming cost V 4 bases and J 2 bases, with 10 bases left between them. Germline values: CDR1 SGHRS, CDR2 YFSETQ. Remarks on this clone: Its cognate antigen is unknown.

This TCR derives from an adult in good health. The rearrangement uses TRBV5-1 and TRBJ2-7; D not resolved. The source was peripheral blood, collected on day 0 of AZD1222 vaccination. Written as DNA, the CDR3 is TGCGCCAGCAGCCCTGACTTACCCTACGAGCAGTACTTC. Translated: CASSPDLPYEQYF.